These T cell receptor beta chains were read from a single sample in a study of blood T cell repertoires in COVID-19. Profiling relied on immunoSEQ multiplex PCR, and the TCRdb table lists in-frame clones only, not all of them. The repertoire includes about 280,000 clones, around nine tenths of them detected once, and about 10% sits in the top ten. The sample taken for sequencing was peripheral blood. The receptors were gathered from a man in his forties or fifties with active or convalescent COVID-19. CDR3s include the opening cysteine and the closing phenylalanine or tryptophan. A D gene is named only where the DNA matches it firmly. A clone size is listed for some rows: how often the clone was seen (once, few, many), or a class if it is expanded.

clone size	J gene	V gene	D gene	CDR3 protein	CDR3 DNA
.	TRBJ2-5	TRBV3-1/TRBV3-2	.	CASSYAGVSETQYF	TGTGCCAGCAGCTACGCCGGGGTTTCGGAGACCCAGTACTTC
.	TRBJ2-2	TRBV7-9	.	CASSPAVTGELFF	TGTGCCAGCAGCCCCGCGGTGACCGGGGAGCTGTTTTTT
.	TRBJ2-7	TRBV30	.	CALQGGRAGGPTADYEQYF	TGTGCCTTACAAGGGGGCCGCGCGGGGGGCCCCACCGCTGACTACGAGCAGTACTTC
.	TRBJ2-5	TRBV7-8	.	CASSLPPLVTQYF	TGTGCCAGCAGCTTACCCCCCCTCGTGACCCAGTACTTC
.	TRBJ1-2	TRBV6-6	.	CASSSGPGGYTF	TGTGCCAGCAGTTCTGGACCGGGGGGCTACACCTTC
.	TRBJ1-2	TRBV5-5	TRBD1	CASSPGTGGSNYGYTF	TGTGCCAGCAGCCCCGGGACAGGGGGATCTAACTATGGCTACACCTTC
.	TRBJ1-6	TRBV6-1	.	CASSVLGSSYNSPLHF	TGTGCCAGCAGTGTTCTCGGGAGCTCCTATAATTCACCCCTCCACTTT
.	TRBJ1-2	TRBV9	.	CASSDDSYGYTF	TGTGCCAGCAGCGACGACAGCTATGGCTACACCTTC
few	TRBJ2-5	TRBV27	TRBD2	CASSTPSSGQETQYF	TGTGCCAGCAGTACCCCTTCTAGCGGGCAAGAGACCCAGTACTTC
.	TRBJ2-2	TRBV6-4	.	CASSLESNTGELFF	TGTGCCAGCAGTTTAGAGTCAAACACCGGGGAGCTGTTTTTT
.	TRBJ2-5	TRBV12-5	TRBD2	CASGWAGRLATGETQYF	TGTGCTAGTGGTTGGGCAGGGAGACTAGCCACCGGAGAGACCCAGTACTTC
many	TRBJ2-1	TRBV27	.	CASSLSGGRVDEQFF	TGTGCCAGCAGTTTATCGGGGGGGCGCGTCGATGAGCAGTTCTTC
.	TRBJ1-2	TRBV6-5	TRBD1	CASTPQGNYGYTF	TGTGCCAGCACCCCACAGGGGAACTATGGCTACACCTTC
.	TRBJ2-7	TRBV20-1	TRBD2	CSASLALAGAPWEQYF	TGCAGTGCTAGTCTCGCCCTAGCGGGGGCCCCTTGGGAGCAGTACTTC
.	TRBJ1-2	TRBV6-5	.	CASMYREGNGYTF	TGTGCCAGCATGTACAGGGAGGGAAATGGCTACACCTTC
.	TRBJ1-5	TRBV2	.	CASSGQISNQPQHF	TGTGCCAGCAGTGGACAGATTAGCAATCAGCCCCAGCATTTT
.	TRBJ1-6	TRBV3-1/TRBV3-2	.	CASSATVKNSPLHF	TGTGCCAGCAGCGCGACAGTGAAAAATTCACCCCTCCACTTT
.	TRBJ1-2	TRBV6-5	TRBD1	CASTGTATYGYTF	TGTGCCAGCACCGGGACAGCTACCTATGGCTACACCTTC
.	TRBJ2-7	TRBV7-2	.	CASSFGQLPYEQYF	TGTGCCAGCAGCTTCGGACAGCTGCCCTACGAGCAGTACTTC
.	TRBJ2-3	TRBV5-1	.	CASSLGATSTDTQYF	TGCGCCAGCAGCTTGGGAGCGACTAGCACAGATACGCAGTATTTT
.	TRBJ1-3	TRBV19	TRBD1	CASSIGTGKWMAGNTIYF	TGTGCCAGTAGCATCGGGACAGGGAAGTGGATGGCTGGAAACACCATATATTTT
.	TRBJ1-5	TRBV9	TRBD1	CASSVEGTGSSNQPQHF	TGTGCCAGCAGCGTAGAGGGGACAGGTAGTAGCAATCAGCCCCAGCATTTT
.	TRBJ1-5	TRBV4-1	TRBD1	CASSQVLTGPNQPQHF	TGCGCCAGCAGCCAAGTCTTGACAGGGCCTAATCAGCCCCAGCATTTT
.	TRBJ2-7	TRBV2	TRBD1	CAGARQGYEQYF	TGTGCCGGAGCAAGACAGGGGTACGAGCAGTACTTC
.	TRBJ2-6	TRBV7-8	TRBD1	CASSTWDRASGANVLTF	TGTGCCAGCAGCACCTGGGACAGGGCATCTGGGGCCAACGTCCTGACTTTC
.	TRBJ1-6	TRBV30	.	CAWSALTTRNSPLHF	TGTGCCTGGAGTGCCCTTACGACAAGAAATTCACCCCTCCACTTT
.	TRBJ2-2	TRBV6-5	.	CASSYPQGSGELFF	TGTGCCAGCAGTTACCCGCAGGGGTCCGGGGAGCTGTTTTTT
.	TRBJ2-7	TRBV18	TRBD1	CASTPGQGDEQYF	TGTGCCAGCACTCCGGGACAGGGGGACGAGCAGTACTTC
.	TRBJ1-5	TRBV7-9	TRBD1	CASSSTQGAGQPQHF	TGTGCCAGCAGCTCGACGCAGGGGGCGGGTCAGCCCCAGCATTTT
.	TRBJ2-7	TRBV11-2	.	CASSPNWRGAYEQYF	TGTGCCAGCAGCCCGAACTGGCGGGGAGCCTACGAGCAGTACTTC
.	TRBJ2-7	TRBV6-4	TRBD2	CASSDRTSGIKYEQYF	TGTGCCAGCAGTGATCGGACTAGCGGGATCAAATACGAGCAGTACTTC
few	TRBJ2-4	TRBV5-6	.	CASSSAGESWAKNIQYF	TGTGCCAGCAGCTCTGCAGGGGAGTCCTGGGCCAAAAACATTCAGTACTTC
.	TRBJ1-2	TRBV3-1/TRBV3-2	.	CASSRGAANYGYTF	TGTGCCAGCAGCCGGGGAGCAGCTAACTATGGCTACACCTTC
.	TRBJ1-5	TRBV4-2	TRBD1	CASSQGQGFNQPQHF	TGTGCCAGCAGCCAGGGACAGGGCTTCAATCAGCCCCAGCATTTT
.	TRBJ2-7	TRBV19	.	CASKSGSSYEQYF	TGTGCCAGTAAATCAGGTAGCTCCTACGAGCAGTACTTC
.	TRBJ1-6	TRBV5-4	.	CASSLNRANSPLHF	TGTGCCAGCAGCTTGAACAGGGCAAATTCACCCCTCCACTTT
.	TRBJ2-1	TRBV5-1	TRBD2	CASSLLLAGPSNEQFF	TGCGCCAGCAGCCTCTTACTAGCGGGGCCCAGCAATGAGCAGTTCTTC
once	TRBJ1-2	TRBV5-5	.	CASSFTENNYGYTF	TGTGCCAGCAGCTTTACAGAAAATAACTATGGCTACACCTTC
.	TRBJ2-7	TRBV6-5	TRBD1	CASSPGTGSAYEQYF	TGTGCCAGCAGCCCCGGGACAGGGTCGGCCTACGAGCAGTACTTC
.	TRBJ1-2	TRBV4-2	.	CASRTGGGGDGYTF	TGTGCCAGCAGAACCGGGGGGGGAGGGGATGGCTACACCTTC
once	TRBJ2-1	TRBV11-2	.	CASSSVSGPPYNEQFF	TGTGCCAGCAGCTCGGTCAGCGGCCCCCCCTACAATGAGCAGTTCTTC
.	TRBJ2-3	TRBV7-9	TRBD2	CASSRTSGGGPSTDTQYF	TGTGCCAGCAGCCGAACTAGCGGGGGGGGACCTAGCACAGATACGCAGTATTTT
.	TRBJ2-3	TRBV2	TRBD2	CASSGGATDTQYF	TGTGCCAGTAGCGGGGGGGCCACAGATACGCAGTATTTT
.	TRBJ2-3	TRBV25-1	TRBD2	CASRLAGEDTQYF	TGTGCCAGCAGACTAGCGGGAGAAGATACGCAGTATTTT
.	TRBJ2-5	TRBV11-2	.	CASSLRGSKTQYF	TGTGCCAGCAGCTTAAGGGGATCAAAGACCCAGTACTTC
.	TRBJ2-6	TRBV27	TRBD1	CASRLSPGQGSTGANVLTF	TGTGCCAGCAGACTATCCCCGGGACAGGGATCGACTGGGGCCAACGTCCTGACTTTC
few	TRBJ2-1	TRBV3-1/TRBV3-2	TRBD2	CASSGTSGNSEQFF	TGTGCCAGCAGCGGGACTAGCGGGAATAGTGAGCAGTTCTTC
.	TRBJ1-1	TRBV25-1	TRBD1	CASRGQGAGTEAFF	TGTGCCAGCAGGGGACAGGGGGCGGGCACTGAAGCTTTCTTT
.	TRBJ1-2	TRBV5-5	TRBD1	CASSARQGRGYTF	TGTGCCAGCAGCGCACGACAGGGACGGGGCTACACCTTC
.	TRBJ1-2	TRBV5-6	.	CASSPEQVRYGYTF	TGTGCCAGCAGCCCCGAACAGGTCCGCTATGGCTACACCTTC
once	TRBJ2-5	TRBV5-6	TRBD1	CASSVSGTEETQYF	TGTGCCAGCAGCGTTTCCGGGACAGAAGAGACCCAGTACTTC
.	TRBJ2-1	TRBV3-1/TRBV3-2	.	CASSQTGDPSNEQFF	TGTGCCAGCAGCCAGACAGGAGACCCCTCCAATGAGCAGTTCTTC
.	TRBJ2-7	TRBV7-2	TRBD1	CASSLLRPRQGVSYEQYF	TGTGCCAGCAGCTTATTAAGACCGAGACAGGGGGTCTCCTACGAGCAGTACTTC
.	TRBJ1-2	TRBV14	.	CASSHLGGQNTDYTF	TGTGCCAGCAGCCATTTAGGGGGTCAGAATACGGACTACACCTTC